Included here is one T cell receptor beta chain sequence, with context. No antigen is known for it. No much larger clone is present one base from it, and per-base qualities are unavailable. This entry is derived from a study of cytomegalovirus exposure and HLA in healthy donors (dated by TCRdb to about 2017). A note on the overall study: In an earlier analysis of roughly 500 of the donors, under 300 Gb of sequence data and 100 million or so unique TCR beta sequences from 150 million to 200 million T cells were reported. About 280 gigabases of sequencing data and around 90 million unique TCR sequences made up an early release that covered several hundred HLA-typed donors. Of the roughly 400 genotyped donors, 65% to 90% were placed in the genetic ancestry cluster associated with self-reported Caucasian donors. The aim of the study was to test whether cataloging public T cell receptors could identify signatures of past pathogen exposure. The study profiled the T cell repertoires of under 850 subjects by immunosequencing and related them to cytomegalovirus serostatus. Along with the approximately 620-subject first cohort, a separate validation cohort of over a hundred different subjects was used. To predict cytomegalovirus infection status, the study brought together high-throughput TCR immunosequencing, statistical association of individual TCRs with disease status, and machine learning. In a later analysis, previously published TCR beta repertoires from roughly 710 donors were re-analyzed and high-resolution HLA genotyping was added so that TCR occurrence patterns could be studied. Rather than using new phenotypic data, the later analysis identified candidate immune exposures from TCR beta sequences and from how often those sequences occurred across donors. An earlier analysis of about 620 of the donors applied high-throughput TCR beta sequencing to assess whether each TCR beta V gene segment acted as functional or pseudogenic. Alongside the repertoire data, information on donor age, sex, ethnicity and CMV serostatus was compiled. Genome-wide SNP genotypes for about 60% of the roughly 670 donors were used in a later genetic analysis, which treated that subset as a discovery cohort. Every repertoire in the discovery cohort had been generated on one and the same sequencing platform. HLA typing included class I and class II loci at four-digit resolution. Typing coverage differed by locus: A, B, C, DRB1 and DQB1 were typed in roughly 620-630 donors, DQA1 in 500 to 550, DPA1 in around 600, and DPB1 in 472. A handful of DR-DQ haplotypes were handled as single units for association and clustering because linkage in the cohort was strong. Among 398 genotyped donors of the cohort, an average of around 240,000 unique TCR beta nucleotide sequences were sequenced per donor, about a sixth of them non-productive.

The cohort consisted of 670 or so healthy bone marrow donors. At the time of sampling, every cohort member was nominally healthy, though immune exposures that went unrecorded were likely present. The donor tested CMV seropositive and was one of the 289 seropositive cohort members. A peripheral blood sample was collected from each donor, and TCR beta sequencing was performed on peripheral blood mononuclear cells. The Qiagen DNeasy Blood Extraction Kit was used to extract genomic DNA from the blood cell samples. Summary of the overall study and its limitations: In vitro tests confirmed that three of the cytomegalovirus-associated TCR beta chains recognize cytomegalovirus antigens. A later genetic analysis reported fewer N-insertions in productive TCRs among donors in an Asian-associated ancestry cluster than the roughly 620-donor mean. The classifier was reported to diagnose cytomegalovirus status with high specificity and sensitivity in both the original cohort and the validation cohort. A group of highly shared sequence variants was considered likely to be a technical artifact of the sequencing pipeline. The earlier analysis of approximately 540 of the donors excluded fewer than 20 rarely observed V segments, including chromosome 9 orphons, because counts were too low. A later analysis associated around 16,000 TCR beta sequences with specific HLA alleles at a false discovery rate of 0.05. Correlated functional status among segregating V segments might be attributable to linkage disequilibrium, but an unknown experimental factor could not be ruled out. Across donors, most TCR sequences were observed very rarely, whereas some public TCRs were present in many individuals. A further reported finding was that TCR beta sequences accurately predicted the HLA-A and HLA-B alleles for most subjects in the first cohort. The cohort was sequenced for TCR beta chains only, and without alpha or paired-chain data the features that could be detected were limited. Presence/absence analyses assumed roughly uniform sequencing depth across donors, an assumption that may not hold. It was suggested by the authors that the approach could potentially be generalized to other disease states and immunological phenotypes. For the cohort, immune exposure information was limited to CMV serostatus. Broadly in line with IMGT annotations, most TCR beta V segments showed up in productive rearrangements about 87% or about 30% of the time in an earlier analysis of 587 of the donors. Strong co-occurrence of HLA alleles, especially DR and DQ, made assigning TCR associations to individual alleles difficult. A later analysis reported that several top co-occurrence clusters appeared linked to parvovirus B19, influenza, CMV and Epstein-Barr virus. Most CMV-associated TCR beta chains appeared to be HLA-restricted in a later analysis, and the HLA associations seemed to be driven largely by CMV exposure. In the study, some 160 TCR beta chains were listed as associated with cytomegalovirus. HLA typing was unavailable for some donors at each locus, so association tests used only the typed subset. In a later genetic analysis, a missense DCLRE1C variant was associated with V-gene and J-gene trimming of TCR beta chains, and the association was replicated in an independent cohort. Some IMGT-functional V segments, including TRBV6-2 and TRBV6-3, could not be distinguished by the 87-base-pair reads and were therefore excluded. A later analysis found that TCR association rates varied across HLA loci, with DRB1 alleles showing the most associated TCRs and HLA-C alleles the fewest. In a later analysis, HLA-associated TCR beta chains showed more clonal expansion and lower generation probabilities than non-associated chains that were equally common.

Libraries came from the immunoSEQ multiplex PCR assay. The multiplex PCR relied on a mix of 60 forward primers for TCR Vbeta segments and 13 reverse primers for TCR Jbeta segments. The CDR3 region of rearranged TCR beta genes was amplified from genomic DNA by a multiplex PCR assay. The amplified TCR beta libraries were sequenced on the Illumina HiSeq System as 87-base-pair reads. Processing in the source paper ran as follows. A later analysis tallied 75 million to 95 million unique TCR beta chains across the 666 repertoires, and some 10 million of those chains were shared by two or more donors. A nearest-neighbor algorithm error-corrected the raw reads and collapsed the reads into unique sequences, merging closely related sequences to remove PCR and sequencing errors. CDR3 sequences were aligned to IMGT reference sequences to assign V, D and J gene segments. For a sequence to be retained, a match of at least six nucleotides was required to both a V gene segment and a J gene segment. A rearrangement counted as productive if the CDR3 had no stop codons and remained in frame with V and J, and every other rearrangement counted as non-productive. CDR3 was defined according to IMGT convention as the region running from the second conserved V-encoded cysteine to the conserved J-encoded phenylalanine. Sequences without an unambiguous match to a single V gene segment were excluded from the earlier analysis of almost 600 of the donors. An earlier analysis of about 600 of the donors called V segments functional above 56.7% productive rearrangements and segregating when the between-donor standard deviation exceeded 5%. A statistical classification framework was built to diagnose cytomegalovirus status from the catalog of TCR beta chain sequences. V and J gene assignment, in a later analysis, came from comparing TCR nucleotide sequences with IMGT/GENE-DB human TR gene sequences. The TCRdist pipeline was used in a later analysis to assign CDR3 sequences and most-parsimonious VDJ recombination scenarios. In a later analysis, each TCR beta chain was defined by its CDR3 amino acid sequence together with its V-gene family, and reads lacking a unique V-gene family were excluded. A later analysis removed several hundred highly shared, low-generation-probability nucleotide sequences to deal with suspected cross-contamination and a sequencing artifact. In a later analysis, a clonal expansion index for each public chain was calculated from normalized within-repertoire ranks of inferred template counts. Generation probabilities in a later analysis came from a VDJ recombination model fitted to out-of-frame rearrangements, and those results were checked against IGoR. A later analysis scored TCR-TCR, TCR-HLA and TCR-CMV co-occurrence with hypergeometric tests, applying a repertoire-size bias correction to TCR pairs. A later analysis estimated false discovery rates by permuting HLA or CMV assignments 20 times. In a later analysis, co-occurring TCRs were grouped using DBSCAN, with TCRdist sequence similarity added in when clustering inside HLA-allele-positive subsets. Repertoires with fewer than 30,000 or more than 120,000 public chains were left out of co-occurrence clustering, as were a few repertoires with anomalous nucleotide sharing. The immuneACCESS repertoire file appears here via TCRdb, limited to in-frame rearrangements. These files lack a portion of the clones; in checked studies, under half of the deficit traces to unresolved V genes, and the cause of the others is not known. V and J calls and clone size come straight from that table; D and trimming were deduced from the DNA. The sample profile shows about 100,000 clones; 70% to 80% of them were found once. The leading ten clones occupy about 5.2% of the sample.

V and J lose 4 bases and 0 bases, and a span of 15 bases separates them. The CDR3 runs 17 amino acids, cysteine and phenylalanine included. The retained sequence is limited to the CDR3, 51 bases, with the frame set at the first base. Sequences SGHAT (CDR1) and FQNNGV (CDR2) are obtained from the germline V gene. The sequenced sample was PBMCs. The rearranged chain carries TRBV11-2 and TRBJ2-2, with TRBD1 tentatively as D gene (6 bases match). The clonotype comes from a female donor in good health and CMV-seropositive. The DNA sequence follows: TGTGCCAGCAGCTCCAAAGCGACAGGTTCGAACACCGGGGAGCTGTTTTTT. This yields the protein CASSSKATGSNTGELFF.